This entry concerns a single T cell receptor beta chain. The sample belongs to a study of control samples from healthy donors and cancer patients. Losses at the gene ends were 5 bases for V and 0 bases for J; bases not matched to a gene: 9. Germline CDR1 SGHVS, CDR2 FNYEAQ. The CDR3 length is 18 residues. TCRdb keeps only in-frame clones here, not all; method: immunoSEQ multiplex PCR. In the table there are approximately 170,000 clones, 90% to 95% of which are singletons. This chain connects TRBV7-6 to TRBJ2-3, with 12 bases aligning to TRBD2. The sequenced material came from blood. This receptor was identified in a woman aged 25 to 39 in good health. CDR3 sequence: CASSKQSTSGRSTDTQYF. In DNA form, the CDR3 reads TGTGCCAGCAGCAAACAGTCGACTAGCGGGAGAAGCACAGATACGCAGTATTTT. Full variable domain (outside the CDR3, taken from reference TRBV7-6 and TRBJ2-3): GAGVSQSPRYKVTKRGQDVALRCDPISGHVSLYWYRQALGQGPEFLTYFNYEAQQDKSGLPNDRFSAERPEGSISTLTIQRTEQRDSAMYRCASSKQSTSGRSTDTQYFGPGTRLTVL.